These 21 T cell receptor beta chains came from one sample sequenced in a study of control samples from healthy donors and cancer patients. Only in-frame clones appear in the TCRdb table, and some are missing; sequencing was by immunoSEQ multiplex PCR. The sample lists some 34,000 clones, under 95% seen once, with over 1.5% in the top ten. Sequenced material: PBMCs. The receptors derive from a man between 35 and 55 years old with colorectal cancer.

The V call is TRBV19, the J call TRBJ1-2; unclear D gene. The germline CDR1 and CDR2 sequences are LNHDA and SQIVND (reference sequence). Trimming cost V 5 bases and J 2 bases, with 9 bases left between them. The CDR3 extends over 13 amino acids. CDR3 region: CASSQQANYGYTF. The CDR3 region has the DNA TGTGCCAGTAGTCAGCAGGCAAACTATGGCTACACCTTC. Combining the CDR3 with reference TRBV19 and TRBJ1-2 gives the whole variable domain DGGITQSPKYLFRKEGQNVTLSCEQNLNHDAMYWYRQDPGQGLRLIYYSQIVNDFQKGDIAEGYSVSREKKESFPLTVTSAQKNPTAFYLCASSQQANYGYTFGSGTRLTVV.

This chain uses TRBV5-4 with TRBJ2-1; 8 nucleotides agree with TRBD1. The germline V gene has CDR1 SGHNT and CDR2 YYREEE (reference sequence). This CDR3 is 17 amino acids long. V was pared by 4 bases and J by 0 bases, with 9 bases of the junction left unmatched. CDR3 coding DNA: TGTGCCAGCAGCACGGGACAGGCCCTAAGCTCCTACAATGAGCAGTTCTTC. Its translation: CASSTGQALSSYNEQFF.

V and J are TRBV5-8 and TRBJ1-5; D is ambiguous. The germline CDR1 and CDR2 sequences are SGHTS and YDEGEE. This CDR3 spans 12 amino acids. Trimming took 5 bases from V and 4 from J, leaving 7 bases between them. The DNA for the CDR3 is TGTGCCAGCAGTTTATCGAATCAGCCCCAGCATTTT. Residues: CASSLSNQPQHF. The full variable domain, rest sourced from reference TRBV5-8 and TRBJ1-5, is EAGVTQSPTHLIKTRGQQATLRCSPISGHTSVYWYQQALGLGLQFLLWYDEGEERNRGNFPPRFSGRQFPNYSSELNVNALELEDSALYLCASSLSNQPQHFGDGTRLSIL.

The chain carries TRBV5-6 and TRBJ2-1; perhaps TRBD2 as D (5 bases). Looked up from germline, CDR1 is SGHDT and CDR2 is YYEEEE. Trimming cost V 3 bases and J 2 bases, with 15 bases left between them. This CDR3 is built from 16 residues. The CDR3 sequence: CASSSTTETTYNEQFF. The CDR3 DNA reads as TGTGCCAGCAGCTCAACCACCGAGACTACCTACAATGAGCAGTTCTTC.

V and J are TRBV18 and TRBJ1-1; the match to TRBD1 covers 7 bases. Germline V CDR1 and CDR2: KGHSH, LQKENI. V shed 5 bases, J shed 5 bases, and the junction held 8 bases outside the gene matches. The CDR3 totals 14 residues. CDR3 sequence reads: CASSATGAGTEAFF. DNA of the CDR3: TGTGCCAGCTCAGCAACAGGGGCAGGGACTGAAGCTTTCTTT.

J is TRBJ1-2 and V is TRBV9; 7 nucleotides match TRBD1. The CDR3 consists of 14 residues. Germline loops: CDR1 SGDLS, CDR2 YYNGEE. V shed 2 bases and J 4 bases; nucleotides not matched to a gene: 5. The CDR3 here is CASSVEQGLYGYTF. The CDR3, as DNA: TGTGCCAGCAGCGTCGAACAGGGGCTCTATGGCTACACCTTC.

V is TRBV18 and J is TRBJ2-7; 8 positions agree with TRBD1. This CDR3 spans 15 amino acids. Germline values: CDR1 KGHSH, CDR2 LQKENI. V was pared by 1 base and J by 6 bases, with 8 bases of the junction left unmatched. The CDR3 is CASSPLWTGKSEQYF. DNA of the CDR3: TGTGCCAGCTCACCACTCTGGACAGGGAAGAGCGAGCAGTACTTC.

V and J are TRBV7-6 and TRBJ1-2; TRBD1 might be the D (5 bases). The ends were cut back, 5 bases at V and 4 bases at J, with 14 bases in the middle. The germline V gene has CDR1 SGHVS and CDR2 FNYEAQ. This CDR3 contains 14 residues. This CDR3 reads CASSPSRDRYGYTF. The CDR3 DNA follows: TGTGCCAGCAGCCCAAGCAGGGACCGCTATGGCTACACCTTC.

This chain links TRBV18 with TRBJ1-6; D not certain. The germline CDR1 and CDR2 sequences are KGHSH and LQKENI. Trimming pared 3 bases from V and 5 bases from J, leaving 11 bases between. The CDR3 runs to 15 residues. The CDR3 nucleotides are TGTGCCAGCTCACCCGACTTGGGTAATAATTCACCCCTCCACTTT. This sequence encodes CASSPDLGNNSPLHF.

V and J are TRBV5-4 and TRBJ2-7; a weak D match, TRBD1 (6 bases). The V gene lost 3 bases and the J gene lost 4 bases, with 14 bases spanning the gap. CDR1 and CDR2 from the germline V gene are SGHNT and YYREEE (reference sequence). The CDR3 spans 14 residues. The CDR3 region has the DNA TGTGCCAGCAGCTCCCAAAGGGGGTCTTACGAGCAGTACTTC. This encodes CASSSQRGSYEQYF.

The chain recombines TRBV11-3 with TRBJ2-2; D remains unclear. From germline, CDR1 is SGHNT and CDR2 YENEEA. The CDR3 covers 14 residues. Trimming cost V 5 bases and J 1 base, with 8 bases left between them. CDR3 loop: CASSRWMNTGELFF. CDR3 in DNA: TGTGCCAGCAGCCGATGGATGAACACCGGGGAGCTGTTTTTT.

The chain joins TRBV2 to TRBJ2-7, with D perhaps TRBD1 or TRBD2 (6 bases each). Trimming pared 3 bases from V and 3 bases from J, leaving 12 bases between. Germline lookup yields CDR1 SNHLY and CDR2 FYNNEI. The CDR3 consists of 14 residues. CDR3 nucleotide sequence: TGTGCCAGCAGTGAGGAGGGGGGATTCTACGAGCAGTACTTC. This gives the protein CASSEEGGFYEQYF.

The chain carries TRBV7-2 and TRBJ2-7; the match to TRBD1 covers 10 bases. Germline CDR1 and CDR2: SGHTA and FQGNSA. The CDR3 consists of 15 residues. J was trimmed by 4 bases and V by 1 base; bases with no gene match: 4. This CDR3 is CASSLVGTGAYEQYF. The CDR3 nucleotides read TGTGCCAGCAGCTTAGTTGGGACAGGGGCGTACGAGCAGTACTTC.

CDR3 coding DNA: TGTGCCAGTAGTATTTGGGGCGACGCTATAAGCTACACCTTC. Residues: CASSIWGDAISYTF. The gene calls are TRBV19 and TRBJ1-2; maybe TRBD1 (5 bases). CDR3 length equals 14 residues. Trimming pared 3 bases from V and 9 bases from J, leaving 17 bases between. CDR1 and CDR2 (germline): LNHDA, SQIVND (reference sequence).

The genes are TRBV30 and TRBJ1-2; D not resolved. CDR1 and CDR2 (germline): GTSNPN, SVGIG (reference sequence). This CDR3 comprises 12 residues. Between the trimmed V and J ends, which lost 1 base and 0 bases, there was a span of 3 bases. The CDR3 reads CAWSGSNYGYTF. The CDR3 DNA reads as TGTGCCTGGAGTGGTTCTAACTATGGCTACACCTTC.

The J gene is TRBJ2-1, the V gene TRBV29-1; TRBD2 agrees at 15 bases. V lost 6 bases to trimming and J lost 3 bases; unmatched junction nucleotides: 3. Per germline, CDR1 SQVTM and CDR2 ANQGSEA. CDR3 length equals 15 residues. The CDR3 DNA is TGCAGCGTCGTGGGACTAGCGGGGGGCTACAATGAGCAGTTCTTC. Translated, it gives CSVVGLAGGYNEQFF.

The J gene is TRBJ2-7, the V gene TRBV5-1; TRBD2 agrees at 11 bases. This CDR3 has 14 amino acids. V was clipped by 7 bases and J by 3 bases; unmatched bases: 6. Germline assignment: CDR1 SGHRS and CDR2 YFSETQ. The CDR3 here is CASSGTSGLYEQYF. CDR3 nucleotides: TGCGCCAGCTCCGGGACTAGCGGTCTCTACGAGCAGTACTTC. Variable domain in full (rest from reference TRBV5-1 and TRBJ2-7): KAGVTQTPRYLIKTRGQQVTLSCSPISGHRSVSWYQQTPGQGLQFLFEYFSETQRNKGNFPGRFSGRQFSNSRSEMNVSTLELGDSALYLCASSGTSGLYEQYFGPGTRLTVT.

The chain has TRBV9 and TRBJ2-3, with D hard to call. Deletions cut 3 bases from V and 0 bases from J, with 8 bases between. Germline loops: CDR1 SGDLS, CDR2 YYNGEE. CDR3 size: 14 residues. CDR3 DNA: TGTGCCAGCAGCGCAGGACCCAGCACAGATACGCAGTATTTT. Translation gives CASSAGPSTDTQYF.

This chain uses TRBV5-6 with TRBJ2-1; 7 nucleotides align to TRBD2. Germline CDR1 and CDR2: SGHDT and YYEEEE. The V and J ends lost 0 bases and 7 bases, in that order; junction bases with no gene match: 4. This CDR3 is built from 14 residues. The CDR3 nucleotides read TGTGCCAGCAGCTTGGGCGGGGGTCTGAATGAGCAGTTCTTC. This sequence encodes CASSLGGGLNEQFF.

This clone was counted once. This chain connects TRBV2 to TRBJ1-2; D is undetermined. Germline V CDR1 and CDR2: SNHLY, FYNNEI. The CDR3 totals 11 residues. Trimming took 7 bases from V and 8 from J, leaving 11 bases between them. Written as DNA, the CDR3 is TGTGCCAGCACTTCTTACGGGGGCTACACCTTC. Translating gives CASTSYGGYTF.

The chain couples TRBV7-7 to TRBJ2-1; D gene uncertain. This CDR3 contains 13 residues. Germline lookup yields CDR1 SSHAT and CDR2 FNYEAQ (reference sequence). V was clipped by 2 bases and J by 8 bases, with 10 bases between them. CDR3 nucleotide sequence: TGTGCCAGCAGCTTAAACCCCGGGTATGAGCAGTTCTTC. Translated: CASSLNPGYEQFF.